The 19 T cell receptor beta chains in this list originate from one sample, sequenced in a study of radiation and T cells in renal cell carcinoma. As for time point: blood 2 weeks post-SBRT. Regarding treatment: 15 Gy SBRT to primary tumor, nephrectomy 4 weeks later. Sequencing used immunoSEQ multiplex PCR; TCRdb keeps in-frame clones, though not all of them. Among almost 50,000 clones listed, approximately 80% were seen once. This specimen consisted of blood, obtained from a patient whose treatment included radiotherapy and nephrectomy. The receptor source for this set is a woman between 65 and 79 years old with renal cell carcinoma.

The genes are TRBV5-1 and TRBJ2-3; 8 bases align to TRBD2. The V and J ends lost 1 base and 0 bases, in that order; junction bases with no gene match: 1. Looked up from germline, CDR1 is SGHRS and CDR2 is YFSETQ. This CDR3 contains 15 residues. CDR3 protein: CASSLIAGSTDTQYF. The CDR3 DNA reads TGCGCCAGCAGCTTGATAGCGGGGAGCACAGATACGCAGTATTTT.

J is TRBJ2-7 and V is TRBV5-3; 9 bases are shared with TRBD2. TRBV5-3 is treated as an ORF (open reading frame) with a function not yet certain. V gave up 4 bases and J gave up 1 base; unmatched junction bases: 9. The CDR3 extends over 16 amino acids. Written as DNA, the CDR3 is TGTGCCAGAAGCGTGGCTAGCGGGGAACCTTCCTACGAGCAGTACTTC. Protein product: CARSVASGEPSYEQYF.

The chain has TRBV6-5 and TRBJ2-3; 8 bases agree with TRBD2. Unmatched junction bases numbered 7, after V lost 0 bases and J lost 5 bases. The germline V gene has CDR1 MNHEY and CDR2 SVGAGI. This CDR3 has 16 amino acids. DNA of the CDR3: TGTGCCAGCAGTTACTCTATAAGCGGGAGCGGAGATACGCAGTATTTT. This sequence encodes CASSYSISGSGDTQYF.

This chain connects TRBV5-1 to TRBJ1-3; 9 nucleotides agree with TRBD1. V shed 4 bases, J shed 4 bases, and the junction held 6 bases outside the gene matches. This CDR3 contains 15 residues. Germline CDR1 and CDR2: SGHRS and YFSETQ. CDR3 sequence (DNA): TGCGCCAGCAGCATACAGGGGGCGATCGGAAACACCATATATTTT. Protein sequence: CASSIQGAIGNTIYF.

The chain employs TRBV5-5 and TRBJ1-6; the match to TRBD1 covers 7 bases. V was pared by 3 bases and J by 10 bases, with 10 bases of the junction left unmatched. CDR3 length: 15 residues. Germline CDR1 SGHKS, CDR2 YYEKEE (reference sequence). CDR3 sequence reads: CASSSTGLVVSPLHF. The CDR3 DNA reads TGTGCCAGCAGCTCGACAGGGCTTGTCGTCTCACCCCTCCACTTT.

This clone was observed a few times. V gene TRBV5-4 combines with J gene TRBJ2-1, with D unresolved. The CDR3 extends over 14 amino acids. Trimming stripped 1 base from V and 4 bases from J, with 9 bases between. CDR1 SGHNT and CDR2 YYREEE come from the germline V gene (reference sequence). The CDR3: CASSLFGRYNEQFF. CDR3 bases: TGTGCCAGCAGCTTGTTTGGGCGGTACAATGAGCAGTTCTTC.

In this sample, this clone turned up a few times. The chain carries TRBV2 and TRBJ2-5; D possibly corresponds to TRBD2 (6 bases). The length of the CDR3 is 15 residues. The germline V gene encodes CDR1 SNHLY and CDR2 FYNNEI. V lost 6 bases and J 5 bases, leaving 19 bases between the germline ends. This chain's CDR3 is CASSATREPGETQYF. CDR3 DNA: TGTGCCAGCAGCGCGACTAGGGAACCGGGGGAGACCCAGTACTTC.

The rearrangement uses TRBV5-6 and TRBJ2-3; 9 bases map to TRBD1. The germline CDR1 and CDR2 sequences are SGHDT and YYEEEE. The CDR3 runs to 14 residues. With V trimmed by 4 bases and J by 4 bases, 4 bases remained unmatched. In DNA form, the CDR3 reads TGTGCCAGCAGCGCGGGACAGGGTGCAGATACGCAGTATTTT. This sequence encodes CASSAGQGADTQYF.

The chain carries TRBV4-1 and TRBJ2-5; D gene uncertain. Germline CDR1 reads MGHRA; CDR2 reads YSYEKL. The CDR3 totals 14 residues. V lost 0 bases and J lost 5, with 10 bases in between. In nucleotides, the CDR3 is TGCGCCAGCAGCCAAGATCACAGCTGGGAGACCCAGTACTTC. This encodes CASSQDHSWETQYF.

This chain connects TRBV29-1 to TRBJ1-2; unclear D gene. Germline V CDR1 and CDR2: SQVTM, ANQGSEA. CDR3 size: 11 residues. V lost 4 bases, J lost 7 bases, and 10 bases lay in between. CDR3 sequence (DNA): TGCAGCGTTGGGGGAGTCGGTGGCTACACCTTC. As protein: CSVGGVGGYTF. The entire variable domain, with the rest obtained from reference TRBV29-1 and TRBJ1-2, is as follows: SAVISQKPSRDICQRGTSLTIQCQVDSQVTMMFWYRQQPGQSLTLIATANQGSEATYESGFVIDKFPISRPNLTFSTLTVSNMSPEDSSIYLCSVGGVGGYTFGSGTRLTVV.

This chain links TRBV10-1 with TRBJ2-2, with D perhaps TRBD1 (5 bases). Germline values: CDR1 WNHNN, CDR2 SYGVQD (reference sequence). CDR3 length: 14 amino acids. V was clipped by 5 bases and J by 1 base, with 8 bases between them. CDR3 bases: TGCGCCAGCAGTCGAGACAGGAACACCGGGGAGCTGTTTTTT. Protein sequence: CASSRDRNTGELFF.

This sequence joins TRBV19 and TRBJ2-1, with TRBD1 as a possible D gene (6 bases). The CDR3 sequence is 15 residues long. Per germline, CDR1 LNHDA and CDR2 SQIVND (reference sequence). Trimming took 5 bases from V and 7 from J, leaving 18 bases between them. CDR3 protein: CASSPRDTTANEQFF. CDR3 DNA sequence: TGTGCCAGTAGTCCCCGGGACACCACGGCTAATGAGCAGTTCTTC.

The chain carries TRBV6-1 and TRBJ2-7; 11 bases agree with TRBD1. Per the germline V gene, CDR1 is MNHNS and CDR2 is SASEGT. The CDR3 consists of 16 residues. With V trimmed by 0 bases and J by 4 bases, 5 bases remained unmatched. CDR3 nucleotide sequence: TGTGCCAGCAGTGAAGCGGAGGGACAGGGGGTATACGAGCAGTACTTC. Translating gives CASSEAEGQGVYEQYF.

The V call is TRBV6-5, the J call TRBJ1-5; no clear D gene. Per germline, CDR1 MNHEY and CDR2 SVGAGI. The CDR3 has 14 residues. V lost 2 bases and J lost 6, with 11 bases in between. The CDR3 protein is CASSYGSEGQPQHF. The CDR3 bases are TGTGCCAGCAGTTACGGGTCAGAAGGTCAGCCCCAGCATTTT.

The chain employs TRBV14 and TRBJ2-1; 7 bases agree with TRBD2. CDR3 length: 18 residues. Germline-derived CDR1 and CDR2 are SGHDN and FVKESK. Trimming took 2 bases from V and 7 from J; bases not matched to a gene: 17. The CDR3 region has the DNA TGTGCCAGCAGCCAAACACCCGTCTGGCGGGAGCCGGAAAATGAGCAGTTCTTC. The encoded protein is CASSQTPVWREPENEQFF. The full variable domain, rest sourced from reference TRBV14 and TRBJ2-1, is EAGVTQFPSHSVIEKGQTVTLRCDPISGHDNLYWYRRVMGKEIKFLLHFVKESKQDESGMPNNRFLAERTGGTYSTLKVQPAELEDSGVYFCASSQTPVWREPENEQFFGPGTRLTVL.

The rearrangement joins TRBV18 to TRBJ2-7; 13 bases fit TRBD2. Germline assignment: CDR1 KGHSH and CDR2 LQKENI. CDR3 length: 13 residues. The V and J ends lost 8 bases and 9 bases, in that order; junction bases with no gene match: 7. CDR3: CASRGLAGDGQYF. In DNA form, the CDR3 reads TGTGCCAGCCGTGGACTAGCGGGAGATGGGCAGTACTTC.

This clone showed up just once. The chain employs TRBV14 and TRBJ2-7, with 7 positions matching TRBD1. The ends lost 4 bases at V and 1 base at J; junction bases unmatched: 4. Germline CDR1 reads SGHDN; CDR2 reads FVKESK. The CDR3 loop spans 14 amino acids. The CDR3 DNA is TGTGCCAGCAGCCTCAGGACAGGTTCCTACGAGCAGTACTTC. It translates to CASSLRTGSYEQYF.

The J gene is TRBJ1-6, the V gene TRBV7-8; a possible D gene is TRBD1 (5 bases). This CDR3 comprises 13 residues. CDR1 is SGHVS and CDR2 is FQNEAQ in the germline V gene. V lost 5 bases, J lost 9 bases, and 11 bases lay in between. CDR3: CASSHRQPSPLHF. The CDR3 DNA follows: TGTGCCAGCAGCCACAGACAGCCTTCACCCCTCCACTTT.

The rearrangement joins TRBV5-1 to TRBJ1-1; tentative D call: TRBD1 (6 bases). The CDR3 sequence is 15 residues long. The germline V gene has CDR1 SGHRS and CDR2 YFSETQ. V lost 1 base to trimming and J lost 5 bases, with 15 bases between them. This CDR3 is CASSLKLTGMTEAFF. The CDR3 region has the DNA TGCGCCAGCAGCTTGAAGTTAACAGGGATGACTGAAGCTTTCTTT.